This passage covers 3 T cell receptor beta chains from one sample sequenced in a study of T cell responses to AZD1222 COVID-19 vaccine. This table comes from immunoSEQ multiplex PCR, and its TCRdb copy is limited to in-frame clones, with some not included. The sample lists about 70,000 clones, 70% to 90% occurring once. The sequenced sample was peripheral blood, obtained on day 0 of MenACWY control vaccination. The receptors stem from an adult in good health.

This clone has just one count. V gene TRBV9 combines with J gene TRBJ1-4, with D unclear. Germline V CDR1 and CDR2: SGDLS, YYNGEE. The length of the CDR3 is 15 residues. The germline V and J ends were trimmed by 3 bases and 7 bases, with 16 bases remaining between them. The chain's CDR3 is CASSAQVRRGEKLFF. The CDR3 coding sequence is TGTGCCAGCAGCGCCCAGGTCCGTCGGGGTGAAAAACTGTTTTTT.

V usage is TRBV5-6 and J usage is TRBJ2-2, with TRBD1 identical over 9 bases. Germline values: CDR1 SGHDT, CDR2 YYEEEE. The ends lost 4 bases at V and 4 bases at J; junction bases unmatched: 8. The CDR3 length is 16 residues. The CDR3 region is CASSILQGAGTGELFF. The CDR3 DNA follows: TGTGCCAGCAGCATCTTACAGGGGGCAGGCACCGGGGAGCTGTTTTTT.

This clone was picked up one time. The V and J genes are TRBV7-8 and TRBJ1-1; 7 nucleotides line up with TRBD1. V gave up 4 bases and J gave up 11 bases; unmatched junction bases: 13. This CDR3 region has 14 residues. Germline loops: CDR1 SGHVS, CDR2 FQNEAQ. CDR3 DNA sequence: TGTGCCAGCAGCTCAAGACAGGGCCGACAGCGGGCTTTCTTT. This encodes CASSSRQGRQRAFF. The variable domain in full, completed from reference TRBV7-8 and TRBJ1-1, reads GAGVSQSPRYKVAKRGQDVALRCDPISGHVSLFWYQQALGQGPEFLTYFQNEAQLDKSGLPSDRFFAERPEGSVSTLKIQRTQQEDSAVYLCASSSRQGRQRAFFGQGTRLTVV.